Below are 7 T cell receptor beta chains sequenced from a single sample in a study of T-cell reconstitution after alpha-beta-depleted transplantation in children. Preparation of the TCRbeta library involved a method that used unique molecular identifiers. One entry per CDR3 protein results from TCRdb running MiXCR on the PCR reads. This sample has about 610,000 distinct CDR3 sequences; about 10% occur once, and the top ten carry about 4%. The material was PBMCs from the stem cell graft donor, obtained from the stem cell graft. All receptors derive from a human donor who donated a stem cell graft to a child with acute myeloid leukemia.

This clonotype was seen a handful of times. The genes are TRBV7-2 and TRBJ2-3; 10 bases are a match to TRBD2. The CDR3 consists of 17 residues. Germline-derived CDR1 and CDR2 are SGHTA and FQGNSA. The trim removed 4 bases at V and 7 bases at J, leaving 14 bases unmatched. Here the CDR3 reads CASSSGGSSGSKNTQYF. The CDR3 DNA is TGTGCCAGCAGCTCCGGAGGGTCTAGCGGGAGTAAGAATACGCAGTATTTT.

The chain carries TRBV25-1 and TRBJ2-1, with TRBD2 matching over 9 bases. Trimming at V came to 7 bases and at J to 8 bases, leaving 15 bases not matched to a gene. Germline CDR1 and CDR2: MGHDK and SYGVNS. The CDR3 runs 16 residues. The CDR3 protein is CASKRSGGFGRDEQFF. DNA for the CDR3: TGTGCCAGCAAGCGTAGCGGGGGATTCGGGCGCGATGAGCAGTTCTTC. The variable domain in full, with the rest retrieved from reference TRBV25-1 and TRBJ2-1, is EADIYQTPRYLVIGTGKKITLECSQTMGHDKMYWYQQDPGMELHLIHYSYGVNSTEKGDLSSESTVSRIRTEHFPLTLESARPSHTSQYLCASKRSGGFGRDEQFFGPGTRLTVL.

The table lists this clonotype with many counts. This sequence joins TRBV5-4 and TRBJ2-2, with D possibly TRBD2 on 6 matching bases. This CDR3 contains 15 residues. The V gene's germline CDR1 is SGHNT and CDR2 YYREEE (reference sequence). V dropped 5 bases and J dropped 5 bases, with 16 bases sitting between them. CDR3 DNA: TGTGCCAGCAGTTCGAGAGTGGAGGGAACCGGGGAGCTGTTTTTT. It codes for CASSSRVEGTGELFF.

This clonotype has at least ten counts. The chain couples TRBV5-1 to TRBJ1-1; D possibly corresponds to TRBD1 (5 bases). Deletions cut 4 bases from V and 5 bases from J, with 15 bases between. The germline gives CDR1 SGHRS, CDR2 YFSETQ. The CDR3 is 14 amino acids. The CDR3 sequence: CASSLQEGRTEAFF. For the CDR3, the DNA is TGCGCCAGCAGCCTACAGGAGGGGAGGACTGAAGCTTTCTTT.

This clonotype showed up many times. The V call is TRBV28, the J call TRBJ2-5; maybe TRBD2 (6 bases). The CDR3 has 14 residues. The ends were cut back, 5 bases at V and 1 base at J, with 11 bases in the middle. Germline V gives CDR1 MDHEN, CDR2 SYDVKM. CDR3 DNA sequence: TGTGCCAGCAGTCTAAAGGGAGGCCAAGAGACCCAGTACTTC. This translates into CASSLKGGQETQYF.

The chain combines TRBV18 with TRBJ2-1; the match to TRBD2 covers 7 bases. This CDR3 has 19 amino acids. Unmatched junction bases numbered 23, after V lost 6 bases and J lost 6 bases. Germline V gene data show CDR1 as KGHSH and CDR2 as LQKENI. CDR3 DNA: TGTGCCAGCTCGTCCCCGAGTGGACTAGGGGTTGTGGGGAGCAATGAGCAGTTCTTC. It specifies CASSSPSGLGVVGSNEQFF. Using reference TRBV18 and TRBJ2-1 for the parts outside the CDR3, the full variable domain is NAGVMQNPRHLVRRRGQEARLRCSPMKGHSHVYWYRQLPEEGLKFMVYLQKENIIDESGMPKERFSAEFPKEGPSILRIQQVVRGDSAAYFCASSSPSGLGVVGSNEQFFGPGTRLTVL.

This clonotype was counted only a few times. This chain joins TRBV5-1 and TRBJ2-7; D may correspond to TRBD1 or TRBD2 (5 bases each). Per germline, CDR1 SGHRS and CDR2 YFSETQ. Trimming removed 1 base at V and 4 bases at J, with 12 bases between. The CDR3 covers 14 residues. CDR3 in amino acids: CASSLWDGIYEQYF. The CDR3 nucleotides are TGCGCCAGCAGCTTGTGGGACGGAATTTACGAGCAGTACTTC. Together with reference TRBV5-1 and TRBJ2-7, the CDR3 gives the full variable domain: KAGVTQTPRYLIKTRGQQVTLSCSPISGHRSVSWYQQTPGQGLQFLFEYFSETQRNKGNFPGRFSGRQFSNSRSEMNVSTLELGDSALYLCASSLWDGIYEQYFGPGTRLTVT.